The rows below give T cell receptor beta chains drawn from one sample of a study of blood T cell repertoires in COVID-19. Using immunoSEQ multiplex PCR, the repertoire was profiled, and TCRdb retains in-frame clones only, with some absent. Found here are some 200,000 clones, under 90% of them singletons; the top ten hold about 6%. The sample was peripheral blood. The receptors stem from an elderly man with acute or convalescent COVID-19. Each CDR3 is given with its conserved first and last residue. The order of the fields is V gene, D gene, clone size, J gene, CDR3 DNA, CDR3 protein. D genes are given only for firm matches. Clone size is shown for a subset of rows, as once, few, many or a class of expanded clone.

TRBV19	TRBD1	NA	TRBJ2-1	TGTGCCAGTAGTTACAGGGGAACCTACAATGAGCAGTTCTTC	CASSYRGTYNEQFF
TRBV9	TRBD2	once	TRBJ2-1	TGTGCCAGCAGCGTAGGCGGTACTAGCGGGACAGGCAATGAGCAGTTCTTC	CASSVGGTSGTGNEQFF
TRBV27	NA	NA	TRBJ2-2	TGTGCCAGCAGTTTCGGAACAGGGTACGTCGGCACCGGGGAGCTGTTTTTT	CASSFGTGYVGTGELFF
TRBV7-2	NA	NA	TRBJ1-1	TGTGCCAGCAGCTTACAGACACTGAACACTGAAGCTTTCTTT	CASSLQTLNTEAFF
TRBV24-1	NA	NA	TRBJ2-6	TGTGCCACCAGTGACCCTCTACAGGGCCCCTCTGGGGCCAACGTCCTGACTTTC	CATSDPLQGPSGANVLTF
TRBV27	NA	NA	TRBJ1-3	TGTGCCAGCAGTTTATCTTGGCAGGGGAACACCATATATTTT	CASSLSWQGNTIYF
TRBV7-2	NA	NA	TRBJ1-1	TGTGCCAGCAGCTTAGTGACCGGGCAGGGAAACACTGAAGCTTTCTTT	CASSLVTGQGNTEAFF
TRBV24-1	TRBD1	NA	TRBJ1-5	TGTGCCACCAGTTCAACCAGACAGGGTCATAGCAATCAGCCCCAGCATTTT	CATSSTRQGHSNQPQHF
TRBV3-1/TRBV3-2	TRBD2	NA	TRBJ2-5	TGTGCCAGCAGCCTTCGGACTAGCATAGAGACCCAGTACTTC	CASSLRTSIETQYF
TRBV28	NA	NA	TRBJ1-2	TGTGCCAGCAGTTTTAGGGGGATATTTAACTATGGCTACACCTTC	CASSFRGIFNYGYTF
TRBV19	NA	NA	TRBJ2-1	TGTGCCTCAAGCCTGGACACACGTGCGGTCAATGAGCAGTTCTTC	CASSLDTRAVNEQFF
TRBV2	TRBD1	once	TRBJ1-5	TGTGCCAGCAGTGATTATAGGGACAGTCAGCCCCAGCATTTT	CASSDYRDSQPQHF
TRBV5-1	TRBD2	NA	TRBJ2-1	TGCGCCAGCAGCTTAGGGCTAGCGGGAGGCGCGAGGTGGGGTGAGCAGTTCTTC	CASSLGLAGGARWGEQFF
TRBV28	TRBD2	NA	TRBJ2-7	TGTGCCAGCAGCAATCCGGGACTAGGGATCTACGAGCAGTACTTC	CASSNPGLGIYEQYF
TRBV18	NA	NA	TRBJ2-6	TGTGCCAGCTCACCAGAGGTTTCTGGGGCCAACGTCCTGACTTTC	CASSPEVSGANVLTF
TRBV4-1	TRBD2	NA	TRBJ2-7	TGCGCCAGCAGCCAACCCCCCTCTAGCGGGAGGGCCTACGAGCAGTACTTC	CASSQPPSSGRAYEQYF
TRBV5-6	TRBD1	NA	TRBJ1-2	TGTGCCAGCAGCTGGGGGACAGGGGAGAACACCTTC	CASSWGTGENTF
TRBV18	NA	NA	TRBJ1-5	TGTGCCAGCTCACCATTCGGACAGTCCCAGCATTTT	CASSPFGQSQHF
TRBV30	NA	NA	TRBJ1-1	TGTGCCTGGAGTGTACGGGTATGGCAGAACCAGGGGTATTCTTCGGCTGAAGCTTTCTTT	CAWSVRVWQNQGYSSAEAFF